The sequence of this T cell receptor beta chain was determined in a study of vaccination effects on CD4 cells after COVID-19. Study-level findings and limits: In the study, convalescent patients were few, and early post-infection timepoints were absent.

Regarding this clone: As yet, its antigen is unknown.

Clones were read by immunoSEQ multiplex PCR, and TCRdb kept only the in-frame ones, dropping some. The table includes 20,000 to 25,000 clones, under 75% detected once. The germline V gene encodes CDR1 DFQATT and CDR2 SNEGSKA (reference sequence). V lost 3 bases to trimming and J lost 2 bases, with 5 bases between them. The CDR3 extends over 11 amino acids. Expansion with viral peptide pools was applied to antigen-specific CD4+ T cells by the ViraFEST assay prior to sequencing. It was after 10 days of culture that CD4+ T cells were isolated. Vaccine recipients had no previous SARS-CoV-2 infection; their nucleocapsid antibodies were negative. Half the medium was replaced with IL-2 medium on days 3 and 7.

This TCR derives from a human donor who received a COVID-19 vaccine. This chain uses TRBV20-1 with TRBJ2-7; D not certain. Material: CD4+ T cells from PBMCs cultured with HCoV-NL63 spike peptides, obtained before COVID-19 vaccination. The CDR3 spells CSASQAYEQYF. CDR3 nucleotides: TGCAGTGCTAGTCAGGCCTACGAGCAGTACTTC.